The TCR beta chain under discussion was sequenced for a study of blood T cell repertoires in COVID-19. As for the study in general: Both acute and convalescent COVID-19 samples were obtained from the United States, Italy and Spain. Sample material is recorded as cDNA or gDNA derived from T cells, B-cell-depleted T cells, or PBMCs.

The repertoire was sequenced with immunoSEQ multiplex PCR; TCRdb's copy has only in-frame clones and lacks some. The sample includes about 160,000 clones, 70% to 90% of them seen just once. Germline V lookup: CDR1 SGHTA, CDR2 FQGNSA. CDR3 length: 15 residues. Trimming at V came to 2 bases and at J to 7 bases, leaving 5 bases not matched to a gene. The sample comprised peripheral blood. This rearrangement joins TRBV7-2 to TRBJ1-6; 7 bases align to TRBD1. This sequence was found in a man older than 75 with COVID-19, enrolled during active disease. The CDR3 region has the DNA TGTGCCAGCAGCTTACAACCAGGGGGAAATTCACCCCTCCACTTT. Protein product: CASSLQPGGNSPLHF.